One and the same sample provided the 18 T cell receptor beta chains below, sequenced in a study of blood T cells in healthy people across ages. Next came a second PCR, run for roughly 6 to 11 cycles, which used a sample-barcoded 5' primer along with a J-beta primer mix. From the 5' RACE reads, TCRdb called clonotypes with MiXCR, one entry per CDR3 protein. The sample consists of some 700,000 distinct CDR3 sequences, around 46% of them appearing once. Material for sequencing was blood. The receptors originated from a woman aged 60 to 75 in good health.

This clonotype was recorded a few times. The rearrangement links TRBV7-2 to TRBJ2-5; D remains ambiguous. Trimming removed 2 bases from V and 3 bases from J, with 10 bases in between. From germline, CDR1 is SGHTA and CDR2 FQGNSA. This CDR3 region has 14 residues. CDR3 in amino acids: CASSLYAVEETQYF. The CDR3 coding sequence is TGTGCCAGCAGCTTATATGCGGTCGAAGAGACCCAGTACTTC.

This clonotype was seen more than once but under ten times. V is TRBV20-1 and J is TRBJ1-5; unclear D gene. The V gene's germline CDR1 is DFQATT and CDR2 SNEGSKA (reference sequence). V was clipped by 6 bases and J by 4 bases, with 19 bases between them. The CDR3 spans 15 residues. CDR3 amino acids: CSAPGRSNGNQPQHF. CDR3 DNA sequence: TGCAGTGCCCCGGGCAGGAGTAATGGAAATCAGCCCCAGCATTTT.

The gene calls are TRBV20-1 and TRBJ2-1; 7 bases line up with TRBD2. The CDR3 totals 15 residues. After removal of 3 bases from V and 5 bases from J, the junction contained 10 bases not matched to a gene. CDR1 DFQATT and CDR2 SNEGSKA come from the germline V gene (reference sequence). The CDR3 DNA reads TGCAGTGCTAGCCCATGGGACTACCGCCACAATGAGCAGTTCTTC. Protein sequence: CSASPWDYRHNEQFF.

The chain couples TRBV20-1 to TRBJ2-1; TRBD2 matches at 8 bases. This CDR3 contains 15 residues. The V gene end was trimmed by 4 bases and the J gene end by 6 bases; junction bases not matched to a gene: 11. Looked up from germline, CDR1 is DFQATT and CDR2 is SNEGSKA (reference sequence). The CDR3 DNA reads as TGCAGTGCTACCCCTGAAGCGGGAGCACCCAATGAGCAGTTCTTC. It encodes CSATPEAGAPNEQFF.

In this sample, this clonotype turned up a few times. The rearrangement links TRBV7-3 to TRBJ1-2; D might be TRBD1 (5 bases). This CDR3 contains 15 residues. Trimming removed 2 bases at V and 7 bases at J, with 17 bases between. Looked up from germline, CDR1 is SGHTA and CDR2 is FQGTGA. The CDR3 DNA sequence: TGTGCCAGCAGCTTACCGGAATCTGGGGGGTCTGGCTACACCTTC. It codes for CASSLPESGGSGYTF.

This clonotype was seen more than once but under ten times. This chain joins TRBV9 and TRBJ1-4, with a weak D call TRBD1 (5 bases). V was pared by 3 bases and J by 4 bases, with 16 bases between. Germline V CDR1 and CDR2: SGDLS, YYNGEE. There are 16 residues in the CDR3. The CDR3 DNA is TGTGCCAGCAGCGCCCCTTATCAGGGTCTTAATGAAAAACTGTTTTTT. It is translated as CASSAPYQGLNEKLFF.

The V gene is TRBV28, the J gene TRBJ2-7, with TRBD2 matching over 9 bases. The V gene end was trimmed by 5 bases and the J gene end by 4 bases; junction bases not matched to a gene: 15. Germline CDR1 MDHEN, CDR2 SYDVKM. The CDR3 spans 17 residues. The CDR3 loop is CASSPYGLAGNVYEQYF. In nucleotides, the CDR3 is TGTGCCAGCAGTCCGTATGGTCTAGCGGGGAACGTGTACGAGCAGTACTTC.

The V and J genes are TRBV27 and TRBJ2-3; 12 bases line up with TRBD2. V dropped 6 bases and J dropped 7; count of bases not matched to a gene: 11. Germline values: CDR1 MNHEY, CDR2 SMNVEV (reference sequence). The CDR3 extends over 16 amino acids. For the CDR3, the DNA is TGTGCCAGCAGGGAAGGGGCTAGCGGGAGGGTATATACGCAGTATTTT. Protein sequence: CASREGASGRVYTQYF.

About this clonotype: Since a much larger clone is just one base distant, this may be a read error. The chain carries TRBV11-2 and TRBJ2-1, with no clear D. With the DNA end fitting TRBJ2-7 better, the J assignment may be wrong. The CDR3 has 15 residues. From germline, CDR1 is SGHAT and CDR2 FQNNGV. The CDR3 is CASSLESSTYNEQYF. In DNA form, the CDR3 reads TGTGCCAGCAGCTTGGAGTCGTCCACCTACAATGAGCAGTACTTC.

In this sample, this clonotype turned up a few times. The chain combines TRBV28 with TRBJ2-7; D might be TRBD1 (6 bases). V lost 6 bases to trimming and J lost 4 bases, with 19 bases between them. The CDR3 length is 15 residues. The germline V gene encodes CDR1 MDHEN and CDR2 SYDVKM. The CDR3: CASRSQGKGVYEQYF. The CDR3 coding sequence is TGTGCCAGCAGGAGCCAGGGGAAGGGGGTATACGAGCAGTACTTC.

CDR3 sequence (DNA): TGTGCCAGCAGAGAGACAGGGGAAGCTTTCTTT. This encodes CASRETGEAFF. The gene calls are TRBV12-3 or TRBV12-4 and TRBJ1-1; 7 bases line up with TRBD1. After removal of 6 bases from V and 8 bases from J, the junction contained 3 bases not matched to a gene. CDR3 length: 11 amino acids.

This chain uses TRBV7-9 with TRBJ2-7; TRBD1 matches at 8 bases. The germline CDR1 and CDR2 sequences are SEHNR and FQNEAQ (reference sequence). V lost 7 bases to trimming and J lost 4 bases; unmatched junction nucleotides: 9. This CDR3 has 14 amino acids. CDR3 nucleotide sequence: TGTGCCAGCACTAAGACAGGGGCAACATACGAGCAGTACTTC. Its protein product is CASTKTGATYEQYF. Full variable domain (remainder filled in from reference TRBV7-9 and TRBJ2-7): DTGVSQNPRHKITKRGQNVTFRCDPISEHNRLYWYRQTLGQGPEFLTYFQNEAQLEKSRLLSDRFSAERPKGSFSTLEIQRTEQGDSAMYLCASTKTGATYEQYFGPGTRLTVT.

This clonotype was counted a few times. V usage is TRBV7-9 and J usage is TRBJ2-5, with 11 positions matching TRBD1. Germline V lookup: CDR1 SEHNR, CDR2 FQNEAQ (reference sequence). The CDR3 loop spans 16 amino acids. V gave up 6 bases and J gave up 4 bases; unmatched junction bases: 10. The CDR3 DNA follows: TGTGCCAGCAGTTTTCCGGGACAGGGGGTCGGAGAGACCCAGTACTTC. It is translated as CASSFPGQGVGETQYF.

Turning to this clonotype: With a much larger clone just one base away, this may be a read error. The chain combines TRBV7-2 with TRBJ2-1; no clear D. CDR3 size: 11 residues. V lost 6 bases and J 8 bases, leaving 8 bases between the germline ends. Germline-derived CDR1 and CDR2 are SGHTA and FQGNSA. CDR3: CASRMYDEQFF. The CDR3 coding sequence is TGTGCCAGCAGAATGTACGATGAGCAGTTCTTC.

The chain uses TRBV14 and TRBJ2-7; the D gene is possibly TRBD1 (6 bases). Per germline, CDR1 SGHDN and CDR2 FVKESK. V lost 3 bases and J 3 bases, leaving 9 bases between the germline ends. The CDR3 runs to 13 residues. CDR3 coding DNA: TGTGCCAGCAGCCATGTAGGGGGCTACGAGCAGTACTTC. It encodes CASSHVGGYEQYF.

This clonotype was found a few times. This chain uses TRBV27 with TRBJ2-7; no clear D gene. The CDR3 spans 15 residues. V lost 9 bases and J lost 0, with 18 bases in between. From germline, CDR1 is MNHEY and CDR2 SMNVEV (reference sequence). CDR3 amino acids: CARNKWTDRSYEQYF. CDR3 coding DNA: TGTGCCAGAAACAAGTGGACCGATCGCTCCTACGAGCAGTACTTC.

This clonotype has a single count. The chain employs TRBV30 and TRBJ2-3; a weak D match, TRBD2 (5 bases). Germline assignment: CDR1 GTSNPN and CDR2 SVGIG (reference sequence). The CDR3 runs 11 residues. V gave up 5 bases and J gave up 5 bases, with 8 bases separating them. The CDR3 coding sequence is TGTGCCTGGGGACTGAAAGATACGCAGTATTTT. Translated, it gives CAWGLKDTQYF.

This clonotype was seen repeatedly, ten times or more. This sequence joins TRBV29-1 and TRBJ2-5; D is perhaps TRBD1 (5 bases). CDR3 size: 14 residues. The germline gives CDR1 SQVTM, CDR2 ANQGSEA. V was clipped by 4 bases and J by 1 base, with 13 bases between them. The CDR3 here is CSVVLTDAQETQYF. The CDR3 bases are TGCAGCGTTGTTCTGACAGATGCCCAAGAGACCCAGTACTTC. The full variable domain, completed using reference TRBV29-1 and TRBJ2-5, is SAVISQKPSRDICQRGTSLTIQCQVDSQVTMMFWYRQQPGQSLTLIATANQGSEATYESGFVIDKFPISRPNLTFSTLTVSNMSPEDSSIYLCSVVLTDAQETQYFGPGTRLLVL.